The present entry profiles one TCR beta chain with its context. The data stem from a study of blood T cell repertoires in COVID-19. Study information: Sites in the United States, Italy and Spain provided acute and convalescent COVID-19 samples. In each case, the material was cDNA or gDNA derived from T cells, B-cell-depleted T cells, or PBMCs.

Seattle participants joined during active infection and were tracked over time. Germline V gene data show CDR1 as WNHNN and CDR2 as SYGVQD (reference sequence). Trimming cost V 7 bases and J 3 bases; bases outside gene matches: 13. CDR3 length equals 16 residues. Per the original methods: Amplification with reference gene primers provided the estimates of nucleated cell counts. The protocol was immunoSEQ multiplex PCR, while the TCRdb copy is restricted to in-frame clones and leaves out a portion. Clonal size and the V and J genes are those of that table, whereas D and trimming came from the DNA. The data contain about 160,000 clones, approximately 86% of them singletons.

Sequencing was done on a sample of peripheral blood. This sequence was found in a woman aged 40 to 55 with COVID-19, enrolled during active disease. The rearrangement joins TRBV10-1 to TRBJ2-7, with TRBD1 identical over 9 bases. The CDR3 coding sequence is TGCGCCAGCATCCCGGGACAGGGCGGGGACGACTACGAGCAGTACTTC. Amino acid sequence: CASIPGQGGDDYEQYF.